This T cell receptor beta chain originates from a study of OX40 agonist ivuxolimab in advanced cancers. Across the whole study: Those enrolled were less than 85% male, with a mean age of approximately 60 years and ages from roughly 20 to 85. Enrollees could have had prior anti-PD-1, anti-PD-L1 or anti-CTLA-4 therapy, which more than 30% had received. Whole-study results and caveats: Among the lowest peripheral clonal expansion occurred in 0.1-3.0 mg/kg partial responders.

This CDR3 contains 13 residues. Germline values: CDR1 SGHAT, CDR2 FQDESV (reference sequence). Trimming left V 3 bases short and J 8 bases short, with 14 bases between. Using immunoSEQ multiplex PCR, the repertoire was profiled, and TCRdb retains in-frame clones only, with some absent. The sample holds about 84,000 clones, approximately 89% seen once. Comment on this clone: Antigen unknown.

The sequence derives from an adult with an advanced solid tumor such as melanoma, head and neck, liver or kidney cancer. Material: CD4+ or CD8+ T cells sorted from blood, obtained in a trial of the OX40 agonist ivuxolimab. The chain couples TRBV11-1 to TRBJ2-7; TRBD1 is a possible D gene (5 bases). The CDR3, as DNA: TGTGCCAGCAGCTTTTCGACGACAGCCAAGCAGTACTTC. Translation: CASSFSTTAKQYF. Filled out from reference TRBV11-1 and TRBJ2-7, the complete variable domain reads EAEVAQSPRYKITEKSQAVAFWCDPISGHATLYWYRQILGQGPELLVQFQDESVVDDSQLPKDRFSAERLKGVDSTLKIQPAELGDSAMYLCASSFSTTAKQYFGPGTRLTVT.